This T cell receptor beta chain was identified during a study of T cells after yellow fever vaccination. This clonotype was found a few times. Antigen: not known. The CDR3 runs 15 residues. V was clipped by 1 base and J by 1 base, with 13 bases between them. Looked up from germline, CDR1 is DFQATT and CDR2 is SNEGSKA (reference sequence). TCRdb fed the 5' RACE reads into MiXCR, producing one record per CDR3 protein. The table includes about 400,000 distinct CDR3 sequences, 6.2% detected once. Findings and limits, study-wide: Only a minor proportion of clonotypes was detected across both CD4 and CD8 compartments.

The gene calls are TRBV20-1 and TRBJ1-1; D unresolved. Sequenced here: PBMCs, sampled 5 days after the yellow fever booster vaccination. The TCR sequence derives from a man aged 25 to 40 who received the YFV17D yellow fever vaccine. As DNA, the CDR3 is TGCAGTGCTAGAGCCCTGTATAGCGGGAACACTGAAGCTTTCTTT. Its protein product is CSARALYSGNTEAFF.